This TCR beta chain was sequenced during a study of blood T cell repertoires in COVID-19. Background on the study: Sites across the United States, Italy and Spain contributed samples from acute and convalescent COVID-19.

Germline V gives CDR1 LGHNA, CDR2 YSLEER. The CDR3 has 16 residues. Trimming removed 3 bases at V and 2 bases at J, with 14 bases between. Clones were read by immunoSEQ multiplex PCR, and TCRdb kept only the in-frame ones, dropping some. The sample records roughly 260,000 clones, around 82% being singletons. This clonotype was obtained from a woman in her sixties or seventies with acute or convalescent COVID-19. Sample: peripheral blood. The chain recombines TRBV4-3 with TRBJ1-3; D gene ambiguous. CDR3 protein: CASSQDEGRTGNTIYF. The CDR3 nucleotides read TGCGCCAGCAGCCAGGACGAAGGGAGAACTGGAAACACCATATATTTT.